This T cell receptor beta chain was identified in a study of blood T cell repertoires in COVID-19. Study information: The analysed material was cDNA or gDNA that came from T cells, B-cell-depleted T cells, or PBMCs.

As processed by the authors: Reference gene primer amplification gave nucleated cell count estimates. The table came from immunoSEQ multiplex PCR; TCRdb's copy has only in-frame clones and leaves some out. Clone size and V and J calls were adopted from that table, with D and trimming inferred from the DNA. This repertoire shows roughly 98,000 clones, approximately 80% found once; its top ten account for roughly 10%. Looked up from germline, CDR1 is MNHEY and CDR2 is SVGAGI. This CDR3 contains 14 residues. V was clipped by 5 bases and J by 10 bases; unmatched bases: 7. The sequenced sample was peripheral blood. The chain uses TRBV6-5 and TRBJ1-6; TRBD1 agrees at 8 bases. This clonotype originated in a man aged 65 to 79 with active or convalescent COVID-19. The CDR3 region is CASSSDRGGSPLHF. The CDR3 DNA is TGTGCCAGCAGTAGCGACAGGGGCGGATCACCCCTCCACTTT.